Detailed here is one T cell receptor (beta chain). The source of the sample is a study of T-cell reconstitution after alpha-beta-depleted transplantation in children. For TCRbeta, the library was prepared with unique molecular identifiers. TCRdb re-derived calls from the PCR reads in MiXCR, one entry per CDR3 protein. This sample has approximately 240,000 distinct CDR3 sequences, with approximately 9% found just once. Trimming took 1 base from V and 0 from J, leaving 8 bases between them. The CDR3 extends over 15 amino acids. From germline, CDR1 is SGHKS and CDR2 YYEKEE (reference sequence). The genes are TRBV5-5 and TRBJ1-3; D remains unclear. The sample was PBMCs from the stem cell graft donor, taken from the stem cell graft. The clonotype originates from a human donor who donated a stem cell graft to a child with acute lymphoblastic leukemia. The CDR3: CASSLSADSGNTIYF. The CDR3 nucleotides are TGTGCCAGCAGCTTGTCGGCAGACTCTGGAAACACCATATATTTT.